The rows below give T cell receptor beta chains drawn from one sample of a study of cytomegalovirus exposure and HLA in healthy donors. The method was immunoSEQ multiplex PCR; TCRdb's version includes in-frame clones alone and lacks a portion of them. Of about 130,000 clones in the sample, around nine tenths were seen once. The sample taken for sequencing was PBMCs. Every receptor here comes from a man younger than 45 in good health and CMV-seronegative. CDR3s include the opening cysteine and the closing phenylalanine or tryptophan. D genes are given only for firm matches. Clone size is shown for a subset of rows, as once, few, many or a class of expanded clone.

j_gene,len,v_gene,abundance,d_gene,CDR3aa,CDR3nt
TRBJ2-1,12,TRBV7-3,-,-,CASSELRNEQFF,TGTGCCAGCAGTGAATTGAGGAATGAGCAGTTCTTC
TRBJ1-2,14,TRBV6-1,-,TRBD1,CASSERTGKIGYTF,TGTGCCAGCAGTGAAAGGACAGGGAAAATAGGCTACACCTTC
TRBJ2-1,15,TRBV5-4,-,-,CASSRPTGETNEQFF,TGTGCCAGCAGCCGCCCGACCGGGGAAACAAATGAGCAGTTCTTC
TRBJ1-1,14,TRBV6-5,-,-,CAASKPGMNTEAFF,TGTGCCGCAAGCAAGCCAGGGATGAACACTGAAGCTTTCTTT
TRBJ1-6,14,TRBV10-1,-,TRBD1,CASSRGQDNSPLHF,TGCGCCAGCAGCCGAGGACAGGATAATTCACCCCTCCACTTT
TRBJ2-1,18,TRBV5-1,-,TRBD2,CASSPRRASGSSYNEQFF,TGCGCCAGCAGCCCAAGAAGGGCTAGCGGGAGCTCCTACAATGAGCAGTTCTTC
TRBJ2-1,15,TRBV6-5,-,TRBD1,CASSPGTGLYNEQFF,TGTGCCAGCAGCCCCGGGACAGGGTTATACAATGAGCAGTTCTTC
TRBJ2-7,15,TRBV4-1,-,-,CASSQPSKDSSMQYF,TGCGCCAGCAGCCAGCCATCTAAAGACAGCTCTATGCAGTACTTC
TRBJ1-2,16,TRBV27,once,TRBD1,CASSSTGTGGNYGYTF,TGTGCCAGCAGTTCCACCGGGACAGGGGGTAACTATGGCTACACCTTC
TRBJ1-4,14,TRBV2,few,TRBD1,CASQPGQGNEKLFF,TGTGCCAGCCAACCGGGACAGGGAAATGAAAAACTGTTTTTT
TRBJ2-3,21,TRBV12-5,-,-,CASGLVVGVRGETEGSGTQYF,TGTGCTAGTGGTTTGGTAGTGGGGGTTCGCGGGGAGACCGAGGGGTCAGGTACGCAGTATTTT
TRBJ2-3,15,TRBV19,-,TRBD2,CASSLGLAGVDTQYF,TGTGCCAGTAGTTTGGGACTAGCGGGAGTGGATACGCAGTATTTT
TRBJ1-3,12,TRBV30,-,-,CAWSVTTLTIYF,TGTGCCTGGAGTGTAACTACCCTCACCATATATTTT
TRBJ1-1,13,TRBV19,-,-,CASSLTGNTEAFF,TGTGCCAGTAGTCTCACAGGGAACACTGAAGCTTTCTTT
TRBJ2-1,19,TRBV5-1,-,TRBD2,CASSPSTSGHTFSYNEQFF,TGCGCCAGCAGCCCTTCTACTAGCGGCCACACCTTCTCCTACAATGAGCAGTTCTTC
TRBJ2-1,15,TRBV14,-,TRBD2,CASRPTSGSYNEQFF,TGTGCCAGCAGGCCGACTAGCGGGTCCTACAATGAGCAGTTCTTC
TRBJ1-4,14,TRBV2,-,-,CASKPSSGNEKLFF,TGTGCCAGTAAACCGTCCTCAGGGAATGAAAAACTGTTTTTT
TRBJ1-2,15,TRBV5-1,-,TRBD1,CASSLAGTGGNGYTF,TGCGCCAGCAGCTTGGCCGGGACAGGGGGCAATGGCTACACCTTC
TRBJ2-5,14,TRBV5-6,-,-,CASSLGQLGETQYF,TGTGCCAGCAGCCTCGGACAGCTAGGGGAGACCCAGTACTTC
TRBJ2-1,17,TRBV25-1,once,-,CASSESLRGGAYNEQFF,TGTGCCAGCAGTGAAAGCCTTAGGGGGGGGGCCTACAATGAGCAGTTCTTC
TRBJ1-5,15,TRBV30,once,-,CAWSPPGTSNQPQHF,TGTGCCTGGAGCCCACCGGGGACAAGCAATCAGCCCCAGCATTTT
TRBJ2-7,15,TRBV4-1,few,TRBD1,CASSHPGTGAYEQYF,TGCGCCAGCAGCCACCCCGGGACAGGGGCCTACGAGCAGTACTTC
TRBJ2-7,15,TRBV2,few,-,CASSEMHSISYEQYF,TGTGCCAGCAGTGAAATGCACAGCATCTCCTACGAGCAGTACTTC
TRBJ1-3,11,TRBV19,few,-,CAMSAGNTIYF,TGTGCCATGAGTGCCGGAAACACCATATATTTT
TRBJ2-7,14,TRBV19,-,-,CASSIRVPTYEQYF,TGTGCCAGTAGTATCAGGGTACCCACCTACGAGCAGTACTTC
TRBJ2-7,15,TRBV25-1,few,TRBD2,CASSESLAGRYEQYF,TGTGCCAGCAGTGAATCCCTAGCGGGCCGCTACGAGCAGTACTTC
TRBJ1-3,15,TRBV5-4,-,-,CASSLEQGSGNTIYF,TGTGCCAGCAGCTTGGAACAGGGCTCTGGAAACACCATATATTTT
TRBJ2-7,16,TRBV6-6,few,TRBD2,CASSPTEREYFHEQYF,TGTGCCAGCAGCCCTACGGAGCGGGAGTACTTCCACGAGCAGTACTTC
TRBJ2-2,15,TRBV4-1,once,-,CASSQGGLATGELFF,TGCGCCAGCAGCCAAGGAGGGTTGGCCACCGGGGAGCTGTTTTTT
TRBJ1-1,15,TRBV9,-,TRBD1,CASSLGTGRNTEAFF,TGTGCCAGCAGCCTGGGGACAGGGCGGAACACTGAAGCTTTCTTT
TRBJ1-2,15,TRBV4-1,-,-,CASSQGGFNDYGYTF,TGCGCCAGCAGCCAAGGAGGGTTCAACGACTATGGCTACACCTTC
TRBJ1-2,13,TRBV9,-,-,CASSVVTGDGYTF,TGTGCCAGCAGCGTAGTGACCGGGGATGGCTACACCTTC
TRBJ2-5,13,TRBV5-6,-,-,CASSLWMEETQYF,TGTGCCAGCAGCTTGTGGATGGAGGAGACCCAGTACTTC
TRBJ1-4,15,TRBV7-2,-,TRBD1,CASSPRGQVNEKLFF,TGTGCCAGCAGCCCGAGGGGACAGGTTAATGAAAAACTGTTTTTT
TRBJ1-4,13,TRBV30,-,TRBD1,CAWDRGTNEKLFF,TGTGCCTGGGACAGGGGGACTAATGAAAAACTGTTTTTT
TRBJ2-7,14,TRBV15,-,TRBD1,CATRSDGQARKQYF,TGTGCCACCAGGTCTGACGGACAGGCTCGAAAGCAGTACTTC
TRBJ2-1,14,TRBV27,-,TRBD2,CASSLPGGYNEQFF,TGTGCCAGCAGTCTCCCGGGAGGCTACAATGAGCAGTTCTTC
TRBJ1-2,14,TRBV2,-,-,CASSRSGINYGYTF,TGTGCCAGCAGTCGATCAGGAATCAACTATGGCTACACCTTC
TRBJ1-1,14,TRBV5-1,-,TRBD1,CASSSTGEGTEAFF,TGCGCCAGCAGCTCGACAGGGGAGGGCACTGAAGCTTTCTTT
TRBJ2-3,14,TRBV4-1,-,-,CASSQDISTDTQYF,TGCGCCAGCAGCCAAGATATCAGCACAGATACGCAGTATTTT